The subject of this entry is one TCR beta chain. This sample is part of a study of tumour-infiltrating T cells in Burkitt lymphoma. Study as a whole: Repertoire clonality predicted overall and progression-free survival.

Measured with immunoSEQ multiplex PCR; TCRdb has only the in-frame clones, and not every one. The sample holds 2,500 to 3,000 clones, more than 65% seen once. J gave up 3 bases and V 4 bases, and 2 bases lay outside the gene matches. The CDR3 contains 14 residues. The germline V gene has CDR1 SNHLY and CDR2 FYNNEI. The sequenced material came from tumor tissue. The receptor was derived from a human donor with diffuse large B-cell lymphoma. The chain uses TRBV2 and TRBJ2-3, with TRBD2 matching 9 bases. The CDR3 nucleotides read TGTGCCAGCAGTGCTAGCGGGACAACAGATACGCAGTATTTT. Translating gives CASSASGTTDTQYF.